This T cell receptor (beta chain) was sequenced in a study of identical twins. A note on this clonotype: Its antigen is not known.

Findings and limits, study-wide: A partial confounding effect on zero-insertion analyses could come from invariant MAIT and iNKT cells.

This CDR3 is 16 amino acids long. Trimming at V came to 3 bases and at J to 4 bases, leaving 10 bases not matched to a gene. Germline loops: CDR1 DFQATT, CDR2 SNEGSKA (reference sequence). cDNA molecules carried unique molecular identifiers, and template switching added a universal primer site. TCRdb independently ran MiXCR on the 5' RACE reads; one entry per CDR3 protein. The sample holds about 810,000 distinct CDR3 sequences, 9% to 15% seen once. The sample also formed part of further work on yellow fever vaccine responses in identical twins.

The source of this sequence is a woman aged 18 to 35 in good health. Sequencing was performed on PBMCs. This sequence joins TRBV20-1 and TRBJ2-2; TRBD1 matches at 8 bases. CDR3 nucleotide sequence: TGCAGTGCTAGGTTCCCCGCAGGGGGCCTCACCGGGGAGCTGTTTTTT. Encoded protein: CSARFPAGGLTGELFF.